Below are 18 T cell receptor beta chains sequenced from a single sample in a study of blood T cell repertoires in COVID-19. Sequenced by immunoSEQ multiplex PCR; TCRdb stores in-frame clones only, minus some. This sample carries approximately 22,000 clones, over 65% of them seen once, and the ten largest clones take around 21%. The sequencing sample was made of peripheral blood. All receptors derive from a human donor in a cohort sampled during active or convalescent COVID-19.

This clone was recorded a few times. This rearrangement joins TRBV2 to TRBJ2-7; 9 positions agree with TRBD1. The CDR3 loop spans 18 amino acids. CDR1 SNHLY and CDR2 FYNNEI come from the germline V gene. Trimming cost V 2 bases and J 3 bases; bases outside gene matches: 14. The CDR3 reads CASSETPTPGQGRYEQYF. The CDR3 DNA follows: TGTGCCAGCAGTGAAACCCCAACCCCGGGACAGGGTCGCTACGAGCAGTACTTC.

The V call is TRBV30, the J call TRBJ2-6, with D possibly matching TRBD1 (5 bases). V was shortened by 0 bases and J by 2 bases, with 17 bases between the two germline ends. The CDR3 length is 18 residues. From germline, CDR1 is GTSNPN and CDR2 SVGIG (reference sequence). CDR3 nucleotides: TGTGCCTGGAGTGTCGCCAGGGTGAGAAGCCCTGGGGCCAACGTCCTGACTTTC. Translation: CAWSVARVRSPGANVLTF.

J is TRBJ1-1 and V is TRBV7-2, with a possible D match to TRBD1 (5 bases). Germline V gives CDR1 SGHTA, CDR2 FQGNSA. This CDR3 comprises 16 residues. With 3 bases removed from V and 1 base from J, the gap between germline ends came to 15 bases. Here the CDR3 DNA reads TGTGCCAGCAGCTTCCGAGTGGGTAGGGGGAACACTGAAGCTTTCTTT. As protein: CASSFRVGRGNTEAFF.

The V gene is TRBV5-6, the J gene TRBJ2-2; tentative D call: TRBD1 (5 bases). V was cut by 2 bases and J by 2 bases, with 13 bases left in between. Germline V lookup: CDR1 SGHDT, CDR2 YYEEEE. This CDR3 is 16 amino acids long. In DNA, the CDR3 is TGTGCCAGCAGCTTCTACTGGGGCCCTAACACCGGGGAGCTGTTTTTT. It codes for CASSFYWGPNTGELFF. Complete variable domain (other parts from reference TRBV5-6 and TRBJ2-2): DAGVTQSPTHLIKTRGQQVTLRCSPKSGHDTVSWYQQALGQGPQFIFQYYEEEERQRGNFPDRFSGHQFPNYSSELNVNALLLGDSALYLCASSFYWGPNTGELFFGEGSRLTVL.

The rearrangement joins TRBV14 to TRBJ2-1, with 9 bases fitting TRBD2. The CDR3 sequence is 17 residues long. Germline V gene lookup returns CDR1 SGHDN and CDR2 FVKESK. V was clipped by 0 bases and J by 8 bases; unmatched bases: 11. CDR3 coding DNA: TGTGCCAGCAGCCAAGATTTGACACTAGCGGGTTCCCATGAGCAGTTCTTC. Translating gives CASSQDLTLAGSHEQFF.

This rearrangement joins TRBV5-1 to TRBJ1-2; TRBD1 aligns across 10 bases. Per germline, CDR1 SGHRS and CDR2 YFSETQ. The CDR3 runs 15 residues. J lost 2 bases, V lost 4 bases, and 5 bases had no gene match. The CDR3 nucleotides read TGCGCCAGCAGCCGGAAGGGACAGGGGAACTATGGCTACACCTTC. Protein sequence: CASSRKGQGNYGYTF.

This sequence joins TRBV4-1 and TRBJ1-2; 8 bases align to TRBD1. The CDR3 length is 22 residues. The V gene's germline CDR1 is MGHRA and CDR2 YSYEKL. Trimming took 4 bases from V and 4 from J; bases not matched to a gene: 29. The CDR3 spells CASSLGGFKPGTGALKFYGYTF. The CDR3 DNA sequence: TGCGCCAGCAGCCTCGGAGGGTTTAAACCCGGGACAGGCGCCTTAAAGTTCTATGGCTACACCTTC.

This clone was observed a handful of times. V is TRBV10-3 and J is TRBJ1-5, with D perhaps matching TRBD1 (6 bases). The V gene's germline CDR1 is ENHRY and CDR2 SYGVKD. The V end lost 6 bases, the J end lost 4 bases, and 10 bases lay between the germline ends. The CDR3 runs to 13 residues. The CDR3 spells CAISQDRNQPQHF. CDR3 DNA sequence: TGTGCCATCAGCCAAGACAGGAATCAGCCCCAGCATTTT.

For the CDR3, the DNA is TGTGCCACCAGCAGATCTACAGGGGGCTGGGCGCGGGAGACCCAGTACTTC. It yields the protein CATSRSTGGWARETQYF. The rearrangement uses TRBV15 and TRBJ2-5; 9 bases align to TRBD1. Germline CDR1 LNHNV, CDR2 YYDKDF (reference sequence). The CDR3 loop spans 17 amino acids. The junction had 12 bases not matched to a gene; V was cut back by 2 bases and J by 5 bases.

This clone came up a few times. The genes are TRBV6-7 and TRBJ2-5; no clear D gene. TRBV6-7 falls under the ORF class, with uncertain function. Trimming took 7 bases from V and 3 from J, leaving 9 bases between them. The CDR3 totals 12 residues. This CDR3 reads CASNVSEETQYF. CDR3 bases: TGTGCCAGCAATGTCAGCGAAGAGACCCAGTACTTC.

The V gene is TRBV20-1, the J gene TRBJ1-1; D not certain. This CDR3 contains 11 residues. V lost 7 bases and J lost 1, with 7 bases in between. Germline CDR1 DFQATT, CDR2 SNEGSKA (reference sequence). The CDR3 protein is CSVYRNTEAFF. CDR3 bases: TGCAGTGTTTACAGGAACACTGAAGCTTTCTTT.

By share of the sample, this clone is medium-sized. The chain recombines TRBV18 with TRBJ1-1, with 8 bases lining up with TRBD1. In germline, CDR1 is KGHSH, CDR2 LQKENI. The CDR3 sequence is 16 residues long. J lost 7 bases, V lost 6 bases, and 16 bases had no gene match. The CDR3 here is CASSRGQGEKVGEAFF. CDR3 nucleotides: TGTGCCAGCTCCCGCGGACAGGGAGAAAAAGTCGGTGAAGCTTTCTTT.

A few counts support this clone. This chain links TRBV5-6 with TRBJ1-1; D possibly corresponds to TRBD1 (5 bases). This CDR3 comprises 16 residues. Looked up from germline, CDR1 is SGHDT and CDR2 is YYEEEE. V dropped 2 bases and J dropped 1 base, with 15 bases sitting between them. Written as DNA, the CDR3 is TGTGCCAGCAGCTTTAGGAGGGGCGCTGGGAACACTGAAGCTTTCTTT. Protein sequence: CASSFRRGAGNTEAFF.

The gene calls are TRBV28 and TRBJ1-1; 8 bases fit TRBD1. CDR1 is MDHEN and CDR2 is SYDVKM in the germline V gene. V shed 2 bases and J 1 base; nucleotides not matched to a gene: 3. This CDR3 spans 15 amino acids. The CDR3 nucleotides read TGTGCCAGCAGTTTACAGGGGGCGCGGAACACTGAAGCTTTCTTT. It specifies CASSLQGARNTEAFF. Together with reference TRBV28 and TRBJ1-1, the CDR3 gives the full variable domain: DVKVTQSSRYLVKRTGEKVFLECVQDMDHENMFWYRQDPGLGLRLIYFSYDVKMKEKGDIPEGYSVSREKKERFSLILESASTNQTSMYLCASSLQGARNTEAFFGQGTRLTVV.

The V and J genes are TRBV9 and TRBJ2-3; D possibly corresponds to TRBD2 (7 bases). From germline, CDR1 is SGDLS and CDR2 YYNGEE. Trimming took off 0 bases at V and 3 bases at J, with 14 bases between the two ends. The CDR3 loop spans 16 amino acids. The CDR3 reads CASSVGRGASTDTQYF. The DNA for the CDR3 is TGTGCCAGCAGCGTAGGACGGGGGGCCTCAACAGATACGCAGTATTTT.

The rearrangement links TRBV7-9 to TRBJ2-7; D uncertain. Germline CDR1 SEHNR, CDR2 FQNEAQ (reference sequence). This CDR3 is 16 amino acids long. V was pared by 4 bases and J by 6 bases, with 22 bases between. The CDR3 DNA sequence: TGTGCCAGCAGCTACTACGGGTTGAGCGTATGGGTCGAGCAGTACTTC. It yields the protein CASSYYGLSVWVEQYF. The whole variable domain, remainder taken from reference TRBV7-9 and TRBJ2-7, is DTGVSQNPRHKITKRGQNVTFRCDPISEHNRLYWYRQTLGQGPEFLTYFQNEAQLEKSRLLSDRFSAERPKGSFSTLEIQRTEQGDSAMYLCASSYYGLSVWVEQYFGPGTRLTVT.

The CDR3 DNA reads as TGCGCCAGCAGCCTCGGGGGGGGTAGAACAGGCACCTACGAGCAGTACTTC. Translated, it gives CASSLGGGRTGTYEQYF. This chain uses TRBV4-3 with TRBJ2-7, with TRBD2 matching over 8 bases. V lost 4 bases, J lost 2 bases, and 13 bases stayed unmatched. Germline CDR1 reads LGHNA; CDR2 reads YSLEER. The CDR3 loop spans 17 amino acids.

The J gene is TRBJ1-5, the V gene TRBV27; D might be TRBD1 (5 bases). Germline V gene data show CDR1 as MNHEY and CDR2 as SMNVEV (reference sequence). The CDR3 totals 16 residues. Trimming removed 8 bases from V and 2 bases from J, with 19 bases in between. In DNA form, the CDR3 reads TGTGCCAGCGGCCGGGACTCCGGGCGGGGCAATCAGCCCCAGCATTTT. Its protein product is CASGRDSGRGNQPQHF.